The 2 T cell receptor beta chains below were found in one sample sequenced in a study of T cell changes during pregnancy in multiple sclerosis. Using immunoSEQ multiplex PCR, the repertoire was profiled, and TCRdb retains in-frame clones only, with some absent. The sample has around 39,000 clones, 80% to 95% seen once. The specimen comprised CD4+ T cells from peripheral blood mononuclear cells, sampled in the third trimester of pregnancy. The source of these receptors is a female donor in good health, enrolled as a control in a pregnancy study.

The CDR3 DNA sequence: TGTGCCAGCAGCTTAGAAAGGGGGATCTGGGAGACCCAGTACTTC. Protein product: CASSLERGIWETQYF. The J gene is TRBJ2-5, the V gene TRBV11-2; D may be TRBD1 (6 bases). V was clipped by 0 bases and J by 5 bases, with 13 bases between them. The CDR3 consists of 15 residues. CDR1 is SGHAT, CDR2 FQNNGV, per germline.

This chain joins TRBV6-5 and TRBJ1-1, with 7 bases lining up with TRBD1. J lost 1 base, V lost 5 bases, and 7 bases had no gene match. The CDR3 is 15 residues long. CDR1 and CDR2 (germline): MNHEY, SVGAGI. CDR3 bases: TGTGCCAGCAGTCCTTTGGACAGGCGGAACACTGAAGCTTTCTTT. Translation gives CASSPLDRRNTEAFF.